This T cell receptor (beta chain) was captured by sequencing in a study of T cell responses to AZD1222 COVID-19 vaccine. Profiled with immunoSEQ multiplex PCR; TCRdb holds only in-frame clones, not every one. The sample holds 130,000 or so clones, around 90% seen once. Whole-study results and caveats: Vaccine-related CD4 TCRs covered spike, predominating at 160-218 and 743-854.

As concerns this clone: As yet, its antigen is unknown.

The sample consisted of peripheral blood, taken 28 days after the second dose of the MenACWY control vaccine. This TCR was recovered from an adult who received the MenACWY meningococcal vaccine as a control.

The CDR3 loop is CAISRGQGMNTEAFF. In nucleotides, the CDR3 is TGTGCCATCAGTCGAGGGCAGGGAATGAACACTGAAGCTTTCTTT. The rearrangement joins TRBV10-3 to TRBJ1-1; D is possibly TRBD1 (5 bases). This CDR3 comprises 15 residues. Germline V CDR1 and CDR2: ENHRY, SYGVKD. Between the trimmed V and J ends, which lost 5 bases and 0 bases, there was a span of 13 bases.